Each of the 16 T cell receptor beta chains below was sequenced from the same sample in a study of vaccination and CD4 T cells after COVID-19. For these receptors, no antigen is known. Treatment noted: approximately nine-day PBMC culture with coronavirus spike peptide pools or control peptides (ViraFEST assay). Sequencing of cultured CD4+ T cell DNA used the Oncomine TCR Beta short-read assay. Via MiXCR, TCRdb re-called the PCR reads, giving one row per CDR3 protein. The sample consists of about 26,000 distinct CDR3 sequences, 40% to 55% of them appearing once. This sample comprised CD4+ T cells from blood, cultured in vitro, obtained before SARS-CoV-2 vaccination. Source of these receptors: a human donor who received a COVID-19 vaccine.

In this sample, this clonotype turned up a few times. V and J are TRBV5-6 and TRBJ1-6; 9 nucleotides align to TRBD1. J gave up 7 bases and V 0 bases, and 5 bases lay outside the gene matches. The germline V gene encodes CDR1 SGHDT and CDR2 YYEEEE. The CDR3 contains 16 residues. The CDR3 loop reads CASSLGSGTGNSPLHF. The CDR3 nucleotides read TGTGCCAGCAGCTTGGGGTCCGGGACAGGGAATTCACCCCTCCACTTT.

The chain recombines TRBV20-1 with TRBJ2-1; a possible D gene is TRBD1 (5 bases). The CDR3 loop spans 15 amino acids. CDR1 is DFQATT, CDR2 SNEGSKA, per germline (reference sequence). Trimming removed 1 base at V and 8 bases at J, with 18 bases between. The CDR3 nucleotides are TGCAGTGCTAGAGCACAGGCTCTGATTGCGGATGAGCAGTTCTTC. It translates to CSARAQALIADEQFF.

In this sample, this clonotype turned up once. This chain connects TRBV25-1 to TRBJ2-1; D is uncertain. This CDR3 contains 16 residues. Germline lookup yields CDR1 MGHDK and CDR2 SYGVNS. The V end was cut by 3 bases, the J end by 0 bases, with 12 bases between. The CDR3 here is CASSEAGSSSYNEQFF. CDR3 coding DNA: TGTGCCAGCAGTGAGGCCGGGTCGAGCTCCTACAATGAGCAGTTCTTC. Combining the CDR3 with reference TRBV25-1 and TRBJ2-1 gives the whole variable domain EADIYQTPRYLVIGTGKKITLECSQTMGHDKMYWYQQDPGMELHLIHYSYGVNSTEKGDLSSESTVSRIRTEHFPLTLESARPSHTSQYLCASSEAGSSSYNEQFFGPGTRLTVL.

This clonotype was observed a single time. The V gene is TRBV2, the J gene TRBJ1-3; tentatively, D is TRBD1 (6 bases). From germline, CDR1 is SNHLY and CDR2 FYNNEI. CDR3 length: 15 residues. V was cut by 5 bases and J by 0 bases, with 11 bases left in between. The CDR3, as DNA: TGTGCCAGCAGTCCTCGGACAGTCTCTGGAAACACCATATATTTT. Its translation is CASSPRTVSGNTIYF.

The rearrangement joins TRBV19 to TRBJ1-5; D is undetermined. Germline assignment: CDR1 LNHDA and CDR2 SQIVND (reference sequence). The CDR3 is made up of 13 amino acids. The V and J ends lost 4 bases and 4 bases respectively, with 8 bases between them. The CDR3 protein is CASSTDWNQPQHF. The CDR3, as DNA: TGTGCCAGTAGTACGGACTGGAATCAGCCCCAGCATTTT.

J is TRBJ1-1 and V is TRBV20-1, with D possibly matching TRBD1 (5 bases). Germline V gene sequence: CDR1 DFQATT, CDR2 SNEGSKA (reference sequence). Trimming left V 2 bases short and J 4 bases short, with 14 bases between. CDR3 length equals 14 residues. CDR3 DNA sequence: TGCAGTGCTAGATACGGGGCGCGGGGCACTGAAGCTTTCTTT. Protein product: CSARYGARGTEAFF.

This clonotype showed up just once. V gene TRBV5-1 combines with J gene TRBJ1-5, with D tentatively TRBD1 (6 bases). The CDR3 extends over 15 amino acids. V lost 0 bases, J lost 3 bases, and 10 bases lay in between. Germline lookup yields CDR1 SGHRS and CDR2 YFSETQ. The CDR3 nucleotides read TGCGCCAGCAGCTTGGCCCCGGGGGCCAATCAGCCCCAGCATTTT. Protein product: CASSLAPGANQPQHF.

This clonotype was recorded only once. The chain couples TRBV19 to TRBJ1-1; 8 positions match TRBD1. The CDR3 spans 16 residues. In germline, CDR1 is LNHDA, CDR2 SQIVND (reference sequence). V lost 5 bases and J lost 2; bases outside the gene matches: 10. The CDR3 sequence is CASSFIRQGPNTEAFF. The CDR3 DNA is TGTGCCAGTAGTTTCATAAGACAGGGGCCAAACACTGAAGCTTTCTTT.

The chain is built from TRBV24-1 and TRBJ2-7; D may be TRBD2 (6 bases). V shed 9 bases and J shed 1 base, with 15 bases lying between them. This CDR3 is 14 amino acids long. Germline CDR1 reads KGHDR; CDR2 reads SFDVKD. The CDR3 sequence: CATSGTEGSYEQYF. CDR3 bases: TGTGCCACCTCAGGGACGGAGGGATCCTACGAGCAGTACTTC.

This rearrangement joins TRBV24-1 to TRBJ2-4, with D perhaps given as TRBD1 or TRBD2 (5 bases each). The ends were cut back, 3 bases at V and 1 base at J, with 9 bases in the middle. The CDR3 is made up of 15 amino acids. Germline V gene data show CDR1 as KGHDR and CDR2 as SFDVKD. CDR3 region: CATSDPGLAKNIQYF. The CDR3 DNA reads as TGTGCCACCAGTGATCCGGGGCTGGCCAAAAACATTCAGTACTTC.

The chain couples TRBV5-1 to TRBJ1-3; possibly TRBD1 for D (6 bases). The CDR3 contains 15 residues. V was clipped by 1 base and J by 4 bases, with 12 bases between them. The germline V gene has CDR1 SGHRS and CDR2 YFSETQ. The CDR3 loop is CASSLIAGAGNTIYF. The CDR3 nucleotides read TGCGCCAGCAGCTTGATAGCAGGGGCGGGAAACACCATATATTTT.

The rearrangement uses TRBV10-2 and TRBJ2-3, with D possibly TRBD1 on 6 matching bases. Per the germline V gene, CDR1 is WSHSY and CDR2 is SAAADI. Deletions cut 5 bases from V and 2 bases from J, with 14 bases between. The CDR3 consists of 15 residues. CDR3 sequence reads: CASSINRENTDTQYF. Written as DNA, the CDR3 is TGCGCCAGCAGTATAAACAGGGAGAACACAGATACGCAGTATTTT.

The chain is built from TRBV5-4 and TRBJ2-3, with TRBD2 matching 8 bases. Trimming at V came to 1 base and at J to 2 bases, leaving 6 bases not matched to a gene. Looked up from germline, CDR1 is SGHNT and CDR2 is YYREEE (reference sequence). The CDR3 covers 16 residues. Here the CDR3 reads CASSLWAGGNTDTQYF. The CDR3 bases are TGTGCCAGCAGCTTGTGGGCGGGGGGTAACACAGATACGCAGTATTTT.

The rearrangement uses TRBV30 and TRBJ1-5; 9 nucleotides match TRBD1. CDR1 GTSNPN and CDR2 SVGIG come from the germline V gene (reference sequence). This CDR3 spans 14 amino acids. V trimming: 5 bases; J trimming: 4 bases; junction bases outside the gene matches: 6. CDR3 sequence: CAWGFGTGNQPQHF. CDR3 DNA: TGTGCCTGGGGGTTCGGGACAGGGAATCAGCCCCAGCATTTT.

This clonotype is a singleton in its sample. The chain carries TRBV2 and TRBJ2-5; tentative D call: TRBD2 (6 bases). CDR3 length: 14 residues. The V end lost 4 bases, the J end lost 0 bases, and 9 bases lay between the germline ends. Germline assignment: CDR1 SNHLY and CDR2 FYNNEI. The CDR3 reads CASSVGGYQETQYF. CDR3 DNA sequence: TGTGCCAGCAGTGTTGGAGGGTACCAAGAGACCCAGTACTTC.

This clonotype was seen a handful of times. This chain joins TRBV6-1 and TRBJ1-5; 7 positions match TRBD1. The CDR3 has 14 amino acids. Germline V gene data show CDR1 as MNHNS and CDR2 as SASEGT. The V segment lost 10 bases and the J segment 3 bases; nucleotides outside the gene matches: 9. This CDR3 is CATYQGTVNQPQHF. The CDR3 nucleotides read TGTGCCACATACCAAGGGACAGTCAATCAGCCCCAGCATTTT.